These 5 T cell receptor beta chains share one sample of origin, sequenced in a study of blood T cell repertoires in COVID-19. Here immunoSEQ multiplex PCR was the method, and the copy in TCRdb shows in-frame clones only, minus some. In the table there are roughly 80,000 clones, about 86% of which are singletons. The sequenced material came from peripheral blood. All receptors derive from a man older than 75 in a cohort sampled during active COVID-19.

J is TRBJ2-5 and V is TRBV6-5; D is possibly TRBD2 (5 bases). Germline V gives CDR1 MNHEY, CDR2 SVGAGI. V lost 0 bases, J lost 3 bases, and 14 bases lay in between. The CDR3 contains 16 residues. The CDR3 coding sequence is TGTGCCAGCAGTTACTCGAAAGCGTACGGGGAAGAGACCCAGTACTTC. Translation: CASSYSKAYGEETQYF.

This chain joins TRBV2 and TRBJ2-6; 9 bases are a match to TRBD1. The CDR3 runs 17 residues. Trimming at V came to 7 bases and at J to 2 bases, leaving 9 bases not matched to a gene. CDR1 and CDR2 from the germline V gene are SNHLY and FYNNEI. CDR3 sequence: CASNPDRGVAGANVLTF. The DNA for the CDR3 is TGTGCCAGCAATCCGGACAGGGGTGTGGCTGGGGCCAACGTCCTGACTTTC.

This clone appeared a single time. The chain uses TRBV19 and TRBJ1-1, with 7 nucleotides matching TRBD1. CDR3 length equals 15 residues. Germline V lookup: CDR1 LNHDA, CDR2 SQIVND (reference sequence). V shed 7 bases and J 4 bases; nucleotides not matched to a gene: 12. This CDR3 reads CASITTARGATEAFF. CDR3 DNA: TGTGCCAGTATAACAACAGCCAGGGGGGCCACTGAAGCTTTCTTT.

The chain uses TRBV5-1 and TRBJ1-6, with D perhaps matching TRBD1 (5 bases). The CDR3 covers 16 residues. Per germline, CDR1 SGHRS and CDR2 YFSETQ. The germline V and J ends were trimmed by 4 bases and 0 bases, with 11 bases remaining between them. The CDR3 region is CASSIDRSSYNSPLHF. The CDR3 DNA sequence: TGCGCCAGCAGCATCGACAGAAGCTCCTATAATTCACCCCTCCACTTT.

The chain combines TRBV20-1 with TRBJ2-1; 8 positions agree with TRBD2. The CDR3 is 16 residues long. Germline lookup yields CDR1 DFQATT and CDR2 SNEGSKA (reference sequence). The V gene end was trimmed by 3 bases and the J gene end by 1 base; junction bases not matched to a gene: 8. The CDR3 DNA reads TGCAGTGCTAGTCACCCCAGCGGGGGTTCCTACAATGAGCAGTTCTTC. Its protein is CSASHPSGGSYNEQFF.